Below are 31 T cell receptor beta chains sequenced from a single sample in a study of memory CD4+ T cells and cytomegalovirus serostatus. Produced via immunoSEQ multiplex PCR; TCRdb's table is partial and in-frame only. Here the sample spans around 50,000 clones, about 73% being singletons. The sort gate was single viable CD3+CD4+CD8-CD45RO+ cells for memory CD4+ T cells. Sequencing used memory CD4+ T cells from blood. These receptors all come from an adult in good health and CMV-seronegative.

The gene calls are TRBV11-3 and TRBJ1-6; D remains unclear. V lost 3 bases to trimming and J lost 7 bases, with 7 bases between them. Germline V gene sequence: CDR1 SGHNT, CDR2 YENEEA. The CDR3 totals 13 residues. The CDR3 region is CASSLKQNSPLHF. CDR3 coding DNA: TGTGCCAGCAGCTTGAAACAGAATTCACCCCTCCACTTT. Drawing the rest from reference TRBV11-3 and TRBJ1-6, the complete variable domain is EAGVVQSPRYKIIEKKQPVAFWCNPISGHNTLYWYLQNLGQGPELLIRYENEEAVDDSQLPKDRFSAERLKGVDSTLKIQPAELGDSAVYLCASSLKQNSPLHFGNGTRLTVT.

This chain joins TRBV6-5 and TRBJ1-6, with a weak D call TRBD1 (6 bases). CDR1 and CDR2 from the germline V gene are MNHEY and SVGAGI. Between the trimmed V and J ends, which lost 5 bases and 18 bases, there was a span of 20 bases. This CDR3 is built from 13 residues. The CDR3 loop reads CASSPTLQGTCHF. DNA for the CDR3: TGTGCCAGCAGTCCGACTCTACAGGGAACTTGCCACTTT.

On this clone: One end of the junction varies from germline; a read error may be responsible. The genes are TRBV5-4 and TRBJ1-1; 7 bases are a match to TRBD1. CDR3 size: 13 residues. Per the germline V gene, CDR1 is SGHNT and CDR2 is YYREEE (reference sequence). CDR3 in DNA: TGTGCCAGCAGTTTGGGGTACGACAGGGATCCTTTCTTT. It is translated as CASSLGYDRDPFF.

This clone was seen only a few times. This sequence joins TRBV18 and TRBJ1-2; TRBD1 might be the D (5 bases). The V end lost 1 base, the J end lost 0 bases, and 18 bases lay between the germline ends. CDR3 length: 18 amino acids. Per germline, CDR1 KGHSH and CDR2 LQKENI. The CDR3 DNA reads TGTGCCAGCTCACCACTCCAAACCAGGGTCGGAGCTAACTATGGCTACACCTTC. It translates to CASSPLQTRVGANYGYTF.

The CDR3, as DNA: TGTGCCAGCAGCGAGACAGGGACAGACGGCTACACCTTC. Its translation: CASSETGTDGYTF. The chain couples TRBV9 to TRBJ1-2; 7 bases map to TRBD1. Germline assignment: CDR1 SGDLS and CDR2 YYNGEE. V gave up 3 bases and J gave up 8 bases; unmatched junction bases: 7. The CDR3 covers 13 residues.

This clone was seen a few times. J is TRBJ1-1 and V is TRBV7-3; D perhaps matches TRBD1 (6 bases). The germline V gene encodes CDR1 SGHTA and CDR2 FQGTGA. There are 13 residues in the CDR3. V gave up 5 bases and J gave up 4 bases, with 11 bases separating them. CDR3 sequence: CASSGQTFTEAFF. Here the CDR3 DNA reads TGTGCCAGCAGCGGACAGACCTTCACTGAAGCTTTCTTT.

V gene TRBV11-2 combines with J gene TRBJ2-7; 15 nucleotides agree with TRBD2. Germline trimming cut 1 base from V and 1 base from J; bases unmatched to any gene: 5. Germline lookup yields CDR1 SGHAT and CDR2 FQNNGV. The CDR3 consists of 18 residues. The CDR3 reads CASSLGGLAGGRSYEQYF. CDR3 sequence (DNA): TGTGCCAGCAGCTTAGGCGGACTAGCGGGAGGGCGTTCCTACGAGCAGTACTTC.

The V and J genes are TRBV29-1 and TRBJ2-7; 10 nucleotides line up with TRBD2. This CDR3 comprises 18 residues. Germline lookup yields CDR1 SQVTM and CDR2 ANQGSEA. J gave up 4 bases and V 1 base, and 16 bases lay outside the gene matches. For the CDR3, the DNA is TGCAGCGTTGAAGGGTTAATGGCTAGCGGGAGATCGGCATACGAGCAGTACTTC. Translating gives CSVEGLMASGRSAYEQYF.

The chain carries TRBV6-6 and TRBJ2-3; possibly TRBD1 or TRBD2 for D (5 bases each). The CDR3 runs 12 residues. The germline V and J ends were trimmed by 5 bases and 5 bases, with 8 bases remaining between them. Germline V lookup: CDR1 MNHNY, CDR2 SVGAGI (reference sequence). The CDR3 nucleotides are TGTGCCAGCAGTCGGGACGGAGATACGCAGTATTTT. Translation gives CASSRDGDTQYF.

In nucleotides, the CDR3 is TGTGCCAGCAGTCCCCGTGGAGGCGTCCGCGAGCAGTTCTTC. It specifies CASSPRGGVREQFF. This chain uses TRBV28 with TRBJ2-1, with D perhaps matching TRBD2 (5 bases). The CDR3 runs to 14 residues. Deletions cut 5 bases from V and 10 bases from J, with 18 bases between. Looked up from germline, CDR1 is MDHEN and CDR2 is SYDVKM.

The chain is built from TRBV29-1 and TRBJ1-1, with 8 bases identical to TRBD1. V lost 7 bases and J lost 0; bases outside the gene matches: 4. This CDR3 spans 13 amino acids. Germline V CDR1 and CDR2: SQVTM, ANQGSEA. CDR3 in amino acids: CSADRGLNTEAFF. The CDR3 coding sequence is TGCAGCGCTGACAGGGGTCTGAACACTGAAGCTTTCTTT.

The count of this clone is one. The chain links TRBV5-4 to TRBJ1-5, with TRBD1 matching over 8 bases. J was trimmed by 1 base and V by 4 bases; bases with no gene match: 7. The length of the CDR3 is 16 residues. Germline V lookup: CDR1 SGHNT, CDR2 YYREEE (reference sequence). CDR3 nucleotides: TGTGCCAGCAGCCGGACAGGGCAGGGGAGCAATCAGCCCCAGCATTTT. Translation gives CASSRTGQGSNQPQHF.

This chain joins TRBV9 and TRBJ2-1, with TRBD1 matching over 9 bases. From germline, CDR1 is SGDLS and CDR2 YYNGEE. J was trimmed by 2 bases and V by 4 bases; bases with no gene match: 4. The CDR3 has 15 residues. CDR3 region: CASSFGQGPYNEQFF. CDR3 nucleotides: TGTGCCAGCAGCTTCGGACAGGGGCCCTACAATGAGCAGTTCTTC.

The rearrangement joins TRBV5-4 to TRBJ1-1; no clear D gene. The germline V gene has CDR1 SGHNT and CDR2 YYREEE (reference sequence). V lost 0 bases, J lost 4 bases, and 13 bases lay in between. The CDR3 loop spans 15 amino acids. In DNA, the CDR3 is TGTGCCAGCAGCTTGGCCGCGGGGTTGAGCACTGAAGCTTTCTTT. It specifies CASSLAAGLSTEAFF.

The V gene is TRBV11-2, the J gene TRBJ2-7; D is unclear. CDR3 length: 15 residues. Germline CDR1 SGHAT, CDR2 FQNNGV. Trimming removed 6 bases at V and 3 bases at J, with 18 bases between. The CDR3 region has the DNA TGTGCCAGCAGTAAAAGCCGAGACTTACGCTACGAGCAGTACTTC. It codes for CASSKSRDLRYEQYF.

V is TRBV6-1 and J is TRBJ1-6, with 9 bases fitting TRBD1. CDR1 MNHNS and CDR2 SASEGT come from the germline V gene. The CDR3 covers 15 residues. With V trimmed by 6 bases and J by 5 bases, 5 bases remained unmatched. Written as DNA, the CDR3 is TGTGCCAGCAGCCCGGGACAGGGAGATAATTCACCCCTCCACTTT. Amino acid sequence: CASSPGQGDNSPLHF.

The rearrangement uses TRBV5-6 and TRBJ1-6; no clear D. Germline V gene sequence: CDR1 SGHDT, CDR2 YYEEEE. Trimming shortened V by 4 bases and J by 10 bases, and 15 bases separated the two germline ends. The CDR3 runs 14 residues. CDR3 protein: CASSQTPGSSPLHF. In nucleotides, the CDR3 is TGTGCCAGCAGCCAGACTCCAGGAAGCTCACCCCTCCACTTT.

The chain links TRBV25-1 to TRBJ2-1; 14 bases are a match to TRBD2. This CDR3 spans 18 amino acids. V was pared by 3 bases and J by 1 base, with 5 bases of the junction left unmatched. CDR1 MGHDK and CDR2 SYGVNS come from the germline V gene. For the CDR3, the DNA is TGTGCCAGCAGTGATAGACTAGCGGGAGGGCGGTCCTACAATGAGCAGTTCTTC. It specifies CASSDRLAGGRSYNEQFF. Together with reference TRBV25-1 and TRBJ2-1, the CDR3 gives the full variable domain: EADIYQTPRYLVIGTGKKITLECSQTMGHDKMYWYQQDPGMELHLIHYSYGVNSTEKGDLSSESTVSRIRTEHFPLTLESARPSHTSQYLCASSDRLAGGRSYNEQFFGPGTRLTVL.

CDR3 in amino acids: CASSFKTSGVGYNEQFF. The CDR3 coding sequence is TGTGCCAGCAGCTTTAAGACTAGCGGAGTTGGTTACAATGAGCAGTTCTTC. The chain joins TRBV7-9 to TRBJ2-1; 9 bases are a match to TRBD2. Germline CDR1 is SEHNR and CDR2 is FQNEAQ (reference sequence). Unmatched junction bases numbered 10, after V lost 3 bases and J lost 4 bases. The CDR3 covers 17 residues.

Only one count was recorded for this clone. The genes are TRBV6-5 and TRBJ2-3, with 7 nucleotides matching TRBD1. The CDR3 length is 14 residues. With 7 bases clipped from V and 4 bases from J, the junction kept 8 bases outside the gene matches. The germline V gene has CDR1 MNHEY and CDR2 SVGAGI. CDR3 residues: CASKRQGLSDTQYF. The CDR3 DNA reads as TGTGCCAGCAAAAGACAGGGTTTGTCAGATACGCAGTATTTT.

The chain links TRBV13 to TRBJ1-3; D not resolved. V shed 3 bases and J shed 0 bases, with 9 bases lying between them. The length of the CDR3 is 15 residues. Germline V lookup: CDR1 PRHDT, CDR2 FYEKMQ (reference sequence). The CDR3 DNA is TGTGCCAGCAGCTTTCTTAGGGACTCTGGAAACACCATATATTTT. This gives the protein CASSFLRDSGNTIYF.

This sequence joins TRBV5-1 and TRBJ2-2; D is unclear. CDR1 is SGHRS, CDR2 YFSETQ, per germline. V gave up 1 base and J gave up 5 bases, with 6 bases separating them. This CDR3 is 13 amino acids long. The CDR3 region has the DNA TGCGCCAGCAGCTTGCTTGGAACCGGGGAGCTGTTTTTT. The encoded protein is CASSLLGTGELFF.

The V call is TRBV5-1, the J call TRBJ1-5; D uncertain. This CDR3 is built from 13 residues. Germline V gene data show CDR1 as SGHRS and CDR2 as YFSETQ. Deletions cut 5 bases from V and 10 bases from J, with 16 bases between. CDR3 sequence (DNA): TGCGCCAGCAGGGACGGACGGGTAGGACCCCAGCATTTT. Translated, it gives CASRDGRVGPQHF.

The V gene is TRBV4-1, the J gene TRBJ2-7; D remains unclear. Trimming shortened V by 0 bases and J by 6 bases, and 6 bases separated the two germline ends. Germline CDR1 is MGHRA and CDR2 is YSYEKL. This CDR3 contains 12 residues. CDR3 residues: CASSQDRREQYF. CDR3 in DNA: TGCGCCAGCAGCCAAGATAGACGCGAGCAGTACTTC.

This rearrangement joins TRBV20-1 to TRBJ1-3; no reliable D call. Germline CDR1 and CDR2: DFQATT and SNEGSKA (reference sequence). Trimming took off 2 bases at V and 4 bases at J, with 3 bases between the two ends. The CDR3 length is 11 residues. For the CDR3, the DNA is TGCAGTGCTAGATCCGGAAACACCATATATTTT. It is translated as CSARSGNTIYF.

The CDR3 loop is CASSGDSLNYGYTF. CDR3 nucleotides: TGTGCCAGCAGTGGGGACAGTTTAAACTATGGCTACACCTTC. This chain connects TRBV6-5 to TRBJ1-2; 7 bases agree with TRBD1. V dropped 5 bases and J dropped 2; count of bases not matched to a gene: 5. The CDR3 totals 14 residues. Per the germline V gene, CDR1 is MNHEY and CDR2 is SVGAGI.

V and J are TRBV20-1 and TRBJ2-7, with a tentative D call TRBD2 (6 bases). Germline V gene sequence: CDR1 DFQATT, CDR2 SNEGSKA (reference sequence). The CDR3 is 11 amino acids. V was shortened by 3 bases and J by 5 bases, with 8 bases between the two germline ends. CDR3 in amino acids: CSARGGHEQYF. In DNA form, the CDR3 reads TGCAGTGCTAGGGGGGGTCACGAGCAGTACTTC.

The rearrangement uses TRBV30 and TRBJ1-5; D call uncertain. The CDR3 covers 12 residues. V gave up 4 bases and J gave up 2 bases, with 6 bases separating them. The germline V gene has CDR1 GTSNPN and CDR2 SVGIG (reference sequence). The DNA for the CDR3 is TGTGCCTGGAATCTGGGCAATCAGCCCCAGCATTTT. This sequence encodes CAWNLGNQPQHF.

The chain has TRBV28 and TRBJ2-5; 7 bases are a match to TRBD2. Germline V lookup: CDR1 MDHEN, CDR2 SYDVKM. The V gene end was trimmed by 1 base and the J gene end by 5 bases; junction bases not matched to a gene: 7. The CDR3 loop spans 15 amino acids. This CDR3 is CASSLFAGAGETQYF. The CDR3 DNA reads TGTGCCAGCAGTTTATTTGCGGGAGCGGGGGAGACCCAGTACTTC. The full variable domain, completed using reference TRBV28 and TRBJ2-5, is DVKVTQSSRYLVKRTGEKVFLECVQDMDHENMFWYRQDPGLGLRLIYFSYDVKMKEKGDIPEGYSVSREKKERFSLILESASTNQTSMYLCASSLFAGAGETQYFGPGTRLLVL.

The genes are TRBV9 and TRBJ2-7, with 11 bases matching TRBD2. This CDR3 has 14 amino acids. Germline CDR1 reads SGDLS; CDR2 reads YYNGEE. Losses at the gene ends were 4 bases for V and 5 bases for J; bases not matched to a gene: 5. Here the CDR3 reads CASSSTSGSHEQYF. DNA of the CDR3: TGTGCCAGCAGCTCTACTAGCGGGAGCCACGAGCAGTACTTC.

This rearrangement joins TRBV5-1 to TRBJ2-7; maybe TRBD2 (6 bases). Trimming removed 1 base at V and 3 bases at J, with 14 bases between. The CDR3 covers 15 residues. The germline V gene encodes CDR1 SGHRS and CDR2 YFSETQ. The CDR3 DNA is TGCGCCAGCAGCTTGTCCGGGGGAGCCGTCTACGAGCAGTACTTC. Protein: CASSLSGGAVYEQYF.